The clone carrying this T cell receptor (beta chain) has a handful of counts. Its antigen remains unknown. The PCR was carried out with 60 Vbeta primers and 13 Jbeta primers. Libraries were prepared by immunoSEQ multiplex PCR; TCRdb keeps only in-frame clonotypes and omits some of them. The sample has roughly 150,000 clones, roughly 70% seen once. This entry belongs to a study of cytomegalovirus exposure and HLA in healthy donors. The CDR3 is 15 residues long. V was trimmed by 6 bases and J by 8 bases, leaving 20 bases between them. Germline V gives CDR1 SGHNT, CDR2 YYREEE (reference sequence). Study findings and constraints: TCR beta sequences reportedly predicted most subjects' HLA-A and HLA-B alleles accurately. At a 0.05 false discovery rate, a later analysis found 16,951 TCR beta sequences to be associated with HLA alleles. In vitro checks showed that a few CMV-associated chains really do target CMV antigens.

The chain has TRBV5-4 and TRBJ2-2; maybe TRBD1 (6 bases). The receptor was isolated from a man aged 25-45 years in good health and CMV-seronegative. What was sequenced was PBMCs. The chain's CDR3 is CASIPDSDFGGELFF. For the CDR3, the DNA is TGTGCCAGCATCCCGGACAGCGACTTCGGTGGGGAGCTGTTTTTT. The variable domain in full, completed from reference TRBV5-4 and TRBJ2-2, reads ETGVTQSPTHLIKTRGQQVTLRCSSQSGHNTVSWYQQALGQGPQFIFQYYREEENGRGNFPPRFSGLQFPNYSSELNVNALELDDSALYLCASIPDSDFGGELFFGEGSRLTVL.